This T cell receptor beta chain was identified during a study of beta chain features in type 1 diabetes. This clone showed up just a few times. The antigen is not known. Expressed TCRB transcripts were sequenced because the entire RNA isolate underwent reverse transcription. There were about 3.6 million reads on average in the naive, central memory and regulatory T cell samples. Clones were read by immunoSEQ multiplex PCR, and TCRdb kept only the in-frame ones, dropping some. The sample carries about 320,000 clones, 13% to 15% recorded once. Findings of the study overall: It was not settled here whether HLA type affects TCRB rearrangement.

Via the markers CD45RO/CCR7/CD25/CD127/CD95/CD27, stem cell-like memory, regulatory, central memory and naive CD4+ cells were sorted. All sorted populations exceeded 98% purity. Sequencing input: central memory CD4+ T cells from blood. The sequence was collected from a man younger than 45 in good health.

The CDR3 DNA reads TGCGCCAGCAGCCAAGATCGGGGGGCCTACGAGCAGTACTTC. Translated: CASSQDRGAYEQYF. The V call is TRBV4-1, the J call TRBJ2-7; 7 bases map to TRBD2. The germline V gene has CDR1 MGHRA and CDR2 YSYEKL. With V trimmed by 0 bases and J by 2 bases, 1 base remained unmatched. The CDR3 covers 14 residues.